A single sample gave rise to the 31 T cell receptor beta chains below, sequenced in a study of cytomegalovirus exposure and HLA in healthy donors. The PCR used 60 Vbeta and 13 Jbeta primers. TCRdb's copy holds only in-frame clones and misses some; the assay was immunoSEQ multiplex PCR. This table holds about 150,000 clones, 73% found once. The sample consisted of PBMCs. These receptor sequences come from a woman in her late teens or twenties in good health and CMV-seronegative.

This chain connects TRBV4-3 to TRBJ1-2; 8 positions agree with TRBD1. Germline V gene lookup returns CDR1 LGHNA and CDR2 YSLEER. The CDR3 covers 15 residues. Trimming at V came to 4 bases and at J to 3 bases, leaving 7 bases not matched to a gene. CDR3 protein: CASSLGQGPHYGYTF. In DNA, the CDR3 is TGCGCCAGCAGCCTAGGACAGGGACCCCACTATGGCTACACCTTC.

CDR3 bases: TGTGCCAGCAGTGCTAGCCGCCAAGAGACCCAGTACTTC. Encoded protein: CASSASRQETQYF. The V gene is TRBV2, the J gene TRBJ2-5; D might be TRBD2 (5 bases). This CDR3 has 13 amino acids. In germline, CDR1 is SNHLY, CDR2 FYNNEI. V was cut by 4 bases and J by 1 base, with 7 bases left in between.

This clone was found a few times. The rearrangement uses TRBV7-2 and TRBJ2-7; 10 bases fit TRBD1. Per germline, CDR1 SGHTA and CDR2 FQGNSA. The CDR3 contains 14 residues. V dropped 3 bases and J dropped 4; count of bases not matched to a gene: 3. CDR3 nucleotides: TGTGCCAGCAGCTTCGGGACAGGGGAATACGAGCAGTACTTC. Translation: CASSFGTGEYEQYF. Full variable domain (missing parts from reference TRBV7-2 and TRBJ2-7): GAGVSQSPSNKVTEKGKDVELRCDPISGHTALYWYRQSLGQGLEFLIYFQGNSAPDKSGLPSDRFSAERTGGSVSTLTIQRTQQEDSAVYLCASSFGTGEYEQYFGPGTRLTVT.

This clone was seen once. V usage is TRBV4-3 and J usage is TRBJ2-2; perhaps TRBD2 as D (5 bases). The V end lost 0 bases, the J end lost 14 bases, and 22 bases lay between the germline ends. Germline V gene data show CDR1 as LGHNA and CDR2 as YSLEER. The CDR3 consists of 16 residues. CDR3: CASSQDLWASGIELFF. For the CDR3, the DNA is TGCGCCAGCAGCCAAGATTTGTGGGCCTCCGGGATTGAACTGTTTTTT.

The chain links TRBV10-1 to TRBJ1-2, with TRBD1 matching over 9 bases. The CDR3 contains 23 residues. The V gene end was trimmed by 2 bases and the J gene end by 4 bases; junction bases not matched to a gene: 29. Germline V gene lookup returns CDR1 WNHNN and CDR2 SYGVQD (reference sequence). CDR3 sequence (DNA): TGCGCCAGCAGTGAGCGGGACAGGGTACAGATGGCCTGGCGGGGAAGGGGGGCCTATGGCTACACCTTC. This sequence encodes CASSERDRVQMAWRGRGAYGYTF.

The chain uses TRBV11-3 and TRBJ2-1, with D maybe TRBD2 (5 bases). Germline V gives CDR1 SGHNT, CDR2 YENEEA. This CDR3 has 17 amino acids. V shed 2 bases and J shed 2 bases, with 16 bases lying between them. The CDR3 is CASSLPERTDAYNEQFF. For the CDR3, the DNA is TGTGCCAGCAGCTTACCCGAGAGGACTGATGCCTACAATGAGCAGTTCTTC.

The chain joins TRBV9 to TRBJ2-2, with TRBD2 identical over 8 bases. Losses at the gene ends were 4 bases for V and 8 bases for J; bases not matched to a gene: 10. The CDR3 extends over 15 amino acids. CDR1 SGDLS and CDR2 YYNGEE come from the germline V gene. CDR3 nucleotide sequence: TGTGCCAGCAGCTCCCTTGGACTAGCCGCAGGGGAGCTGTTTTTT. This gives the protein CASSSLGLAAGELFF.

This clone showed up just once. This chain links TRBV28 with TRBJ1-4; D uncertain. Germline V gene data show CDR1 as MDHEN and CDR2 as SYDVKM. V shed 7 bases and J shed 7 bases, with 19 bases lying between them. The CDR3 runs to 15 residues. The CDR3, as DNA: TGTGCCAGCACCGACCCCGGGAGGGCGGTTGAAAAACTGTTTTTT. This encodes CASTDPGRAVEKLFF.

This chain connects TRBV15 to TRBJ2-5; 8 bases are shared with TRBD1. There are 16 residues in the CDR3. Trimming at V came to 4 bases and at J to 5 bases, leaving 12 bases not matched to a gene. CDR1 and CDR2 (germline): LNHNV, YYDKDF (reference sequence). This CDR3 is CATSNEQGDGKETQYF. The CDR3 coding sequence is TGTGCCACCAGCAATGAACAGGGGGATGGAAAGGAGACCCAGTACTTC.

The chain carries TRBV9 and TRBJ1-6, with a weak D call TRBD1 (5 bases). Germline V gene data show CDR1 as SGDLS and CDR2 as YYNGEE. The CDR3 length is 12 residues. V shed 3 bases and J shed 13 bases, with 11 bases lying between them. This CDR3 is CASSGGVWPLHF. For the CDR3, the DNA is TGTGCCAGCAGCGGGGGCGTTTGGCCCCTCCACTTT. Complete variable domain (other parts from reference TRBV9 and TRBJ1-6): DSGVTQTPKHLITATGQRVTLRCSPRSGDLSVYWYQQSLDQGLQFLIQYYNGEERAKGNILERFSAQQFPDLHSELNLSSLELGDSALYFCASSGGVWPLHFGNGTRLTVT.

The gene calls are TRBV9 and TRBJ2-3; 7 nucleotides line up with TRBD2. This CDR3 spans 16 amino acids. The V gene's germline CDR1 is SGDLS and CDR2 YYNGEE. J was trimmed by 2 bases and V by 0 bases; bases with no gene match: 6. This CDR3 reads CASSVGDGRTTDTQYF. The CDR3 nucleotides are TGTGCCAGCAGCGTAGGGGACGGGAGGACCACAGATACGCAGTATTTT.

V is TRBV7-8 and J is TRBJ1-2; D is perhaps TRBD1 (5 bases). The CDR3 runs 15 residues. The germline V and J ends were trimmed by 4 bases and 2 bases, with 14 bases remaining between them. Germline lookup yields CDR1 SGHVS and CDR2 FQNEAQ. The CDR3 spells CASSSPGGGNYGYTF. Here the CDR3 DNA reads TGTGCCAGCAGCTCCCCCGGGGGGGGGAACTATGGCTACACCTTC.

The chain employs TRBV7-9 and TRBJ2-6, with TRBD1 matching 8 bases. The CDR3 covers 16 residues. Germline-derived CDR1 and CDR2 are SEHNR and FQNEAQ (reference sequence). Trimming at V came to 7 bases and at J to 0 bases, leaving 5 bases not matched to a gene. The CDR3: CASTQGAFSGANVLTF. Written as DNA, the CDR3 is TGTGCCAGCACCCAGGGGGCGTTCTCTGGGGCCAACGTCCTGACTTTC.

This clone turned up a few times. The genes are TRBV7-2 and TRBJ1-5; D is possibly TRBD1 (5 bases). The length of the CDR3 is 14 residues. Trimming pared 5 bases from V and 5 bases from J, leaving 13 bases between. Germline lookup yields CDR1 SGHTA and CDR2 FQGNSA. The CDR3 spells CASSNPGDYQPQHF. DNA of the CDR3: TGTGCCAGCAGCAATCCGGGGGACTATCAGCCCCAGCATTTT.

The V call is TRBV29-1, the J call TRBJ1-5; D remains unclear. V lost 4 bases to trimming and J lost 4 bases, with 11 bases between them. CDR3 length: 13 amino acids. The germline CDR1 and CDR2 sequences are SQVTM and ANQGSEA. The CDR3 region is CSVGPAGNQPQHF. CDR3 in DNA: TGCAGCGTTGGTCCGGCGGGAAATCAGCCCCAGCATTTT.

The sample holds a few counts of this clone. This chain joins TRBV21-1 and TRBJ1-2; the tabulated D call, TRBD1, remains unverified against the DNA. TRBV21-1 is designated a pseudogene. This CDR3 is 16 amino acids long. The CDR3: CASTEARDRGQYGYTF. The CDR3 coding sequence is TGTGCCAGCACAGAAGCCCGGGACAGGGGGCAATATGGCTACACCTTC.

The V call is TRBV27, the J call TRBJ2-2; the D is unclear. Trimming removed 3 bases at V and 2 bases at J, with 7 bases between. There are 14 residues in the CDR3. Per the germline V gene, CDR1 is MNHEY and CDR2 is SMNVEV (reference sequence). The CDR3 loop is CASSFGLNTGELFF. The CDR3 region has the DNA TGTGCCAGCAGTTTCGGTCTAAACACCGGGGAGCTGTTTTTT.

This clone was picked up one time. The chain uses TRBV9 and TRBJ2-1; TRBD2 matches 13 bases. V gave up 0 bases and J gave up 0 bases; unmatched junction bases: 15. Germline-derived CDR1 and CDR2 are SGDLS and YYNGEE. CDR3 size: 22 residues. CDR3 residues: CASSVGRLPGLAGPISYNEQFF. CDR3 nucleotides: TGTGCCAGCAGCGTAGGCAGATTACCGGGACTAGCGGGACCCATCTCCTACAATGAGCAGTTCTTC.

Worth noting for this clone: Mismatch with germline at one junction end may stem from a read error. The rearrangement links TRBV28 to TRBJ2-3; a weak D match, TRBD2 (8 bases). There are 17 residues in the CDR3. Germline CDR1 reads MDHEN; CDR2 reads SYDVKM. The CDR3 nucleotides are TGTGCCGGCAGTTCCCAGGGGGGAGCGGGAGTTCTAGATACGCAGTATTTT. It translates to CAGSSQGGAGVLDTQYF.

This clone was observed a few times. The CDR3 sequence is CASSQTSGGNNEQFF. The CDR3 bases are TGCGCCAGCAGCCAAACGTCAGGGGGAAACAATGAGCAGTTCTTC. This chain uses TRBV4-3 with TRBJ2-1; 7 nucleotides align to TRBD1. Germline CDR1 LGHNA, CDR2 YSLEER. The CDR3 consists of 15 residues. Trimming took 2 bases from V and 5 from J; bases not matched to a gene: 6.

This sequence joins TRBV6-1 and TRBJ1-2; 7 bases agree with TRBD1. V gave up 3 bases and J gave up 2 bases; unmatched junction bases: 9. Germline CDR1 reads MNHNS; CDR2 reads SASEGT. There are 16 residues in the CDR3. The CDR3 DNA reads TGTGCCAGCAGTGATATCACAACAGGGGCGAACTATGGCTACACCTTC. Translating it yields CASSDITTGANYGYTF.

The chain combines TRBV6-5 with TRBJ2-5; TRBD2 matches 10 bases. Losses at the gene ends were 6 bases for V and 2 bases for J; bases not matched to a gene: 6. The CDR3 has 15 amino acids. Germline values: CDR1 MNHEY, CDR2 SVGAGI. This CDR3 is CASRRHSGGQETQYF. The DNA of the CDR3 is TGTGCCAGCAGGCGTCATAGCGGGGGGCAAGAGACCCAGTACTTC.

Only a few counts were recorded for this clone. The rearrangement joins TRBV5-4 to TRBJ1-4; 11 nucleotides agree with TRBD1. Germline CDR1 reads SGHNT; CDR2 reads YYREEE (reference sequence). CDR3 size: 15 residues. V was pared by 5 bases and J by 7 bases, with 7 bases of the junction left unmatched. The CDR3 is CASSRTGGEGEKLFF. The CDR3, as DNA: TGTGCCAGCAGTCGGACAGGGGGCGAAGGTGAAAAACTGTTTTTT.

The chain combines TRBV9 with TRBJ1-6, with D unresolved. Germline loops: CDR1 SGDLS, CDR2 YYNGEE. The V and J ends lost 2 bases and 5 bases respectively, with 8 bases between them. The CDR3 has 14 amino acids. CDR3: CASSVSVNNSPLHF. The CDR3 DNA follows: TGTGCCAGCAGCGTTTCGGTTAATAATTCACCCCTCCACTTT.

The V call is TRBV5-5, the J call TRBJ1-1; no definite D call. Per germline, CDR1 SGHKS and CDR2 YYEKEE (reference sequence). With 4 bases removed from V and 0 bases from J, the gap between germline ends came to 13 bases. CDR3 length: 15 amino acids. The CDR3 spells CASSHASTLNTEAFF. CDR3 nucleotide sequence: TGTGCCAGCAGCCATGCTTCGACTTTGAACACTGAAGCTTTCTTT.

This clone is a singleton in its sample. This chain links TRBV7-9 with TRBJ2-7, with D perhaps assigned TRBD1 or TRBD2 (5 bases each). Germline-derived CDR1 and CDR2 are SEHNR and FQNEAQ (reference sequence). The CDR3 runs to 15 residues. The CDR3, as DNA: TGTTCCAGCAGCTTAGCGCAGGGCTACTTCTACGAGCAGTACGTC. As protein: CSSSLAQGYFYEQYV.

DNA of the CDR3: TGTGCCAGCAGCTTAGGGTCTGGGGGGACTAGCAAGGAGACCTACGAGCAGTACTTC. Translating it yields CASSLGSGGTSKETYEQYF. The rearrangement links TRBV13 to TRBJ2-7, with 9 bases that match TRBD2. Per the germline V gene, CDR1 is PRHDT and CDR2 is FYEKMQ (reference sequence). The CDR3 covers 19 residues. Unmatched junction bases numbered 14, after V lost 0 bases and J lost 2 bases. The whole variable domain, remainder taken from reference TRBV13 and TRBJ2-7, is AAGVIQSPRHLIKEKRETATLKCYPIPRHDTVYWYQQGPGQDPQFLISFYEKMQSDKGSIPDRFSAQQFSDYHSELNMSSLELGDSALYFCASSLGSGGTSKETYEQYFGPGTRLTVT.

A few counts support this clone. V usage is TRBV6-6 and J usage is TRBJ2-7; tentative D call: TRBD2 (6 bases). Germline V gene sequence: CDR1 MNHNY, CDR2 SVGAGI (reference sequence). Between the trimmed V and J ends, which lost 2 bases and 0 bases, there was a span of 11 bases. The CDR3 spans 15 residues. The CDR3 loop is CASSYDGGSSYEQYV. For the CDR3, the DNA is TGTGCCAGCAGTTACGACGGGGGAAGCTCCTACGAGCAGTACGTC.

V usage is TRBV10-2 and J usage is TRBJ1-1; D might be TRBD1 (5 bases). Germline CDR1 and CDR2: WSHSY and SAAADI. The CDR3 is 15 residues long. Trimming shortened V by 5 bases and J by 0 bases, and 13 bases separated the two germline ends. The CDR3 DNA is TGCGCCAGCAGTAGCAGGGCAACGATGAACACTGAAGCTTTCTTT. Residues: CASSSRATMNTEAFF.

The J gene is TRBJ2-1, the V gene TRBV7-2; the D gene is possibly TRBD2 (5 bases). The CDR3 totals 15 residues. With 4 bases removed from V and 0 bases from J, the gap between germline ends came to 10 bases. The V gene's germline CDR1 is SGHTA and CDR2 FQGNSA. CDR3 sequence (DNA): TGTGCCAGCAGCTGGACTTACGACTCCTACAATGAGCAGTTCTTC. As protein: CASSWTYDSYNEQFF.

The rearrangement uses TRBV7-9 and TRBJ2-1; 7 bases align to TRBD1. V dropped 2 bases and J dropped 5; count of bases not matched to a gene: 6. Per germline, CDR1 SEHNR and CDR2 FQNEAQ (reference sequence). The CDR3 is 15 amino acids. The chain's CDR3 is CASSLKGGPDNEQFF. The CDR3 DNA sequence: TGTGCCAGCAGCTTAAAAGGGGGCCCTGACAATGAGCAGTTCTTC. The entire variable domain, with the rest obtained from reference TRBV7-9 and TRBJ2-1, is as follows: DTGVSQNPRHKITKRGQNVTFRCDPISEHNRLYWYRQTLGQGPEFLTYFQNEAQLEKSRLLSDRFSAERPKGSFSTLEIQRTEQGDSAMYLCASSLKGGPDNEQFFGPGTRLTVL.